The next 15 T cell receptor beta chains were all read from a single sample in a study of cytomegalovirus exposure and HLA in healthy donors. The study ran its PCR with 60 Vbeta and 13 Jbeta primers. Method: immunoSEQ multiplex PCR; TCRdb's copy keeps in-frame clones and lacks some. The sample includes about 110,000 clones, over 65% seen only once; the top ten take 2% to 3%. Sequencing was performed on PBMCs. The receptors originated from a woman under 30 in good health and CMV-seronegative.

V and J are TRBV5-1 and TRBJ2-3; TRBD2 aligns across 7 bases. The CDR3 has 15 amino acids. Trimming cost V 4 bases and J 4 bases; bases outside gene matches: 9. Per the germline V gene, CDR1 is SGHRS and CDR2 is YFSETQ. The CDR3, as DNA: TGCGCCAGCAGCGCCGCGGGAGCGGGCGCAGATACGCAGTATTTT. Translation: CASSAAGAGADTQYF.

This clone came up once. The chain carries TRBV27 and TRBJ2-7; possible D gene TRBD1, 6 bases. Looked up from germline, CDR1 is MNHEY and CDR2 is SMNVEV (reference sequence). The CDR3 is 15 amino acids. V was shortened by 0 bases and J by 5 bases, with 14 bases between the two germline ends. The CDR3 sequence: CASSLSFPGVDEQYF. The CDR3 coding sequence is TGTGCCAGCAGTTTATCGTTCCCAGGGGTGGACGAGCAGTACTTC.

This clone was picked up a small number of times. V is TRBV27 and J is TRBJ1-2; tentative D call: TRBD1 (5 bases). V was trimmed by 0 bases and J by 8 bases, leaving 13 bases between them. The CDR3 sequence is 14 residues long. CDR1 and CDR2 (germline): MNHEY, SMNVEV (reference sequence). The CDR3 DNA reads TGTGCCAGCAGTTTATCCCGGGGCGCGGGAGGCTACACCTTC. It is translated as CASSLSRGAGGYTF.

The chain has TRBV11-3 and TRBJ2-2; D might be TRBD2 (5 bases). The CDR3 contains 14 residues. Trimming removed 6 bases from V and 0 bases from J, with 8 bases in between. Germline CDR1 reads SGHNT; CDR2 reads YENEEA. The CDR3 DNA follows: TGTGCCAGCAGTTTTAGCGCGAACACCGGGGAGCTGTTTTTT. Translated: CASSFSANTGELFF. Full variable domain (rest looked up from reference TRBV11-3 and TRBJ2-2): EAGVVQSPRYKIIEKKQPVAFWCNPISGHNTLYWYLQNLGQGPELLIRYENEEAVDDSQLPKDRFSAERLKGVDSTLKIQPAELGDSAVYLCASSFSANTGELFFGEGSRLTVL.

The chain employs TRBV6-4 and TRBJ2-5, with a possible D match to TRBD1 (5 bases). Germline assignment: CDR1 MRHNA and CDR2 SNTAGT. The CDR3 has 13 amino acids. Between the trimmed V and J ends, which lost 6 bases and 2 bases, there was a span of 10 bases. The CDR3: CASSRQLQETQYF. CDR3 bases: TGTGCCAGCAGCCGACAGCTACAAGAGACCCAGTACTTC.

This chain connects TRBV27 to TRBJ2-3; 10 bases are a match to TRBD2. The CDR3 sequence is 17 residues long. V dropped 0 bases and J dropped 2; count of bases not matched to a gene: 5. From germline, CDR1 is MNHEY and CDR2 SMNVEV (reference sequence). The CDR3 nucleotides are TGTGCCAGCAGTTTATCGATAGCGGGGGGCCCCACAGATACGCAGTATTTT. Translated: CASSLSIAGGPTDTQYF.

The chain's CDR3 is CASSPGVMGGKNTEAFF. Here the CDR3 DNA reads TGCGCCAGCAGCCCCGGAGTGATGGGGGGAAAGAACACTGAAGCTTTCTTT. This chain links TRBV5-1 with TRBJ1-1, with D maybe TRBD1 (5 bases). The V gene lost 4 bases and the J gene lost 1 base, with 20 bases spanning the gap. Germline CDR1 is SGHRS and CDR2 is YFSETQ. CDR3 length equals 17 residues.

The chain recombines TRBV7-2 with TRBJ1-3; 7 nucleotides align to TRBD1. This CDR3 region has 15 residues. Germline assignment: CDR1 SGHTA and CDR2 FQGNSA. J was trimmed by 2 bases and V by 5 bases; bases with no gene match: 6. The CDR3 sequence: CASSQTTGAGNTIYF. In DNA form, the CDR3 reads TGTGCCAGCAGCCAAACAACAGGGGCTGGAAACACCATATATTTT. The whole variable domain, remainder taken from reference TRBV7-2 and TRBJ1-3, is GAGVSQSPSNKVTEKGKDVELRCDPISGHTALYWYRQSLGQGLEFLIYFQGNSAPDKSGLPSDRFSAERTGGSVSTLTIQRTQQEDSAVYLCASSQTTGAGNTIYFGEGSWLTVV.

The chain couples TRBV27 to TRBJ2-5; 8 bases match TRBD1. Per the germline V gene, CDR1 is MNHEY and CDR2 is SMNVEV (reference sequence). The CDR3 consists of 15 residues. The V segment lost 8 bases and the J segment 0 bases; nucleotides outside the gene matches: 8. CDR3 bases: TGTGCCAGCGGGACAGGTACGGCCTACCAAGAGACCCAGTACTTC. Its protein is CASGTGTAYQETQYF.

On this clone: The same CDR3 arises from other DNA sequences in this sample as well. The chain recombines TRBV5-1 with TRBJ1-1; no reliable D call. The CDR3 sequence is 13 residues long. The germline gives CDR1 SGHRS, CDR2 YFSETQ. With 0 bases removed from V and 1 base from J, the gap between germline ends came to 4 bases. This CDR3 reads CASSLGANTEAFF. CDR3 nucleotides: TGCGCCAGCAGCTTGGGGGCGAACACTGAAGCTTTCTTT.

V and J are TRBV18 and TRBJ2-7, with 11 bases identical to TRBD2. In germline, CDR1 is KGHSH, CDR2 LQKENI. J lost 5 bases, V lost 5 bases, and 11 bases had no gene match. This CDR3 comprises 16 residues. The CDR3 spells CASSSRLAGWEHEQYF. The CDR3 bases are TGTGCCAGCTCATCTCGACTAGCGGGGTGGGAACACGAGCAGTACTTC.

The chain employs TRBV5-1 and TRBJ2-1; D may be TRBD2 (7 bases). CDR3 size: 17 residues. The V gene lost 0 bases and the J gene lost 0 bases, with 13 bases spanning the gap. The germline V gene has CDR1 SGHRS and CDR2 YFSETQ. CDR3 sequence: CASSLGGGGLSYNEQFF. For the CDR3, the DNA is TGCGCCAGCAGCTTGGGGGGCGGGGGCCTCTCCTACAATGAGCAGTTCTTC.

V gene TRBV5-6 combines with J gene TRBJ2-1, with 7 bases that match TRBD2. The germline gives CDR1 SGHDT, CDR2 YYEEEE. Trimming took 4 bases from V and 8 from J; bases not matched to a gene: 18. The CDR3 length is 17 residues. CDR3 in amino acids: CASSPKDREDLMDEQFF. The CDR3 region has the DNA TGTGCCAGCAGCCCCAAGGATCGGGAGGATTTGATGGATGAGCAGTTCTTC. The whole variable domain, remainder taken from reference TRBV5-6 and TRBJ2-1, is DAGVTQSPTHLIKTRGQQVTLRCSPKSGHDTVSWYQQALGQGPQFIFQYYEEEERQRGNFPDRFSGHQFPNYSSELNVNALLLGDSALYLCASSPKDREDLMDEQFFGPGTRLTVL.

J is TRBJ2-5 and V is TRBV7-9; D is unclear. CDR1 is SEHNR and CDR2 is FQNEAQ in the germline V gene (reference sequence). V was pared by 5 bases and J by 2 bases, with 6 bases between. This CDR3 has 12 amino acids. CDR3 in amino acids: CASSHLQETQYF. CDR3 DNA sequence: TGTGCCAGCAGCCACCTACAAGAGACCCAGTACTTC.

A word on this clone: The conserved final phenylalanine or tryptophan is absent from the CDR3, which likely points to a read error. The genes are TRBV27 and TRBJ1-1; D is undetermined. Germline lookup yields CDR1 MNHEY and CDR2 SMNVEV (reference sequence). This CDR3 comprises 14 residues. With 3 bases removed from V and 0 bases from J, the gap between germline ends came to 8 bases. This chain's CDR3 is CASSLRYMNTEAFL. CDR3 sequence (DNA): TGTGCCAGCAGTTTGAGGTATATGAACACTGAAGCTTTCCTT.